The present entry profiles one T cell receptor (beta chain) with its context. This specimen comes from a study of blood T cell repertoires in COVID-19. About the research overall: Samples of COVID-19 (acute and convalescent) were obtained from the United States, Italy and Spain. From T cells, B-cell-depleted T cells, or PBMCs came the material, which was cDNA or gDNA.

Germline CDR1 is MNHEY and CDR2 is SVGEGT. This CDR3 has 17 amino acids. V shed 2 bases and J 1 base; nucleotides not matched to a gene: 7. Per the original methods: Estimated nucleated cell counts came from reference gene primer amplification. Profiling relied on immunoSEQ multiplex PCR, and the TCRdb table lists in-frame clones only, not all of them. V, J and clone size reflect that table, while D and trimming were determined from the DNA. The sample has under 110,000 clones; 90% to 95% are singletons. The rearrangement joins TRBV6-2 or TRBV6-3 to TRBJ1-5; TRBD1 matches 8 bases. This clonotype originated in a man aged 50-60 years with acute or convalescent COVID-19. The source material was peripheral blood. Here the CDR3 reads CASSYGQGFRSNQPQHF. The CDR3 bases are TGTGCCAGCAGTTACGGACAGGGATTTAGGAGCAATCAGCCCCAGCATTTT.